Listed below are T cell receptor beta chains from one sample, sequenced in a study of T cells in severe cutaneous drug reactions. TCRdb re-called the multiplex PCR reads; every CDR3 protein appears as one record, without DNA. Recorded for this sample: about 21,000 distinct CDR3 sequences. Material for sequencing was PBMCs. These receptors were obtained from a human donor with toxic epidermal necrolysis, a severe cutaneous drug reaction. The CDR3 runs from the conserved cysteine through the conserved F or W. Part of the rows lack a size; the others show once, few, many or a class for expanded clones.

j_call v_call clone_size cdr3_aa
TRBJ2-1 TRBV7-9 . CASSPRTTILANEQFF
TRBJ2-5 TRBV10-3 . CAISESTLKDNKIWTQYF
TRBJ1-4 TRBV19 . CASSIRDSRIEKLFF
TRBJ1-1 TRBV19 . CASSMGPGTEAFF
TRBJ2-5 TRBV27 . CASSLSAGPETQYF
TRBJ2-5 TRBV28 . CASSLTGTGEETQYF
TRBJ2-7 TRBV2 medium-sized CARNPGWGFSYEQYF
TRBJ1-2 TRBV29-1 . CSVEIFEGTVYGYTF
TRBJ2-5 TRBV29-1 . CSVSADHGTVQETQYF
TRBJ1-2 TRBV5-1 . CASSLTLAGGPSYGYTF
TRBJ2-7 TRBV7-6 . CASSLVLGREGYEQYF
TRBJ2-1 TRBV3-1 . CASSQDGGHNEQFF
TRBJ1-3 TRBV15 . CATSRDLQEHSGNTIYF
TRBJ2-3 TRBV7-2 . CASSRDRGRETRENTQYF
TRBJ2-7 TRBV6-4 . CASSDSNYEQYF
TRBJ1-2 TRBV28 . CASSAPNYGYTF
TRBJ2-1 TRBV4-1 . CASSQEPAGTYNEQFF
TRBJ2-1 TRBV29-1 . CSVEDHGDSSYNEQFF
TRBJ1-1 TRBV11-2 . CASSRGTSPIWAEAFF
TRBJ1-3 TRBV4-1 . CASSRGSSGNTIYF
TRBJ1-3 TRBV30 medium-sized CAGLGTAGNTIYF
TRBJ2-2 TRBV9 . CASTFGGSHGELFF
TRBJ2-5 TRBV20-1 . CSARGAPGLAGAVETQYF
TRBJ2-3 TRBV29-1 . CSVARGGTDTQYF
TRBJ2-7 TRBV9 medium-sized CASSADGVSYEQYF
TRBJ1-2 TRBV29-1 medium-sized CSVEGRGLGYTF
TRBJ2-7 TRBV27 . CASSLIGPISYEQYF
TRBJ1-2 TRBV19 . CASSIDRGTEYGYTF
TRBJ2-7 TRBV3-1 . CASSQSPTYEQYF
TRBJ2-7 TRBV5-5 . CASSLTNNAYEQYF
TRBJ1-1 TRBV7-8 . CASSSKPGGYTEAFF
TRBJ2-1 TRBV9 . CASSVDLAGWNEQFF
TRBJ2-7 TRBV6-1 medium-sized CASSENPGSYEQYF
TRBJ1-1 TRBV12-3/TRBV12-4 . CASSQTPTEAFF
TRBJ2-7 TRBV7-2 . CASSLSGLAGGLYSYEQYF
TRBJ2-5 TRBV10-3 . CAISDGLDKETQYF
TRBJ2-2 TRBV19 . CASSKSPPGELFF
TRBJ2-1 TRBV4-3 . CASSQAGSGSYSYNEQFF
TRBJ2-3 TRBV20-1 . CSASGQNTDTQYF
TRBJ1-3 TRBV12-3/TRBV12-4 . CASSLGGNTIYF
TRBJ2-7 TRBV5-1 . CASSLGHAYEQYF
TRBJ2-1 TRBV5-1 . CASSFEAAISYNEQFF
TRBJ2-7 TRBV28 . CASSAQLAGGPYEQYF
TRBJ2-3 TRBV29-1 . CSVVRRSTDTQYF
TRBJ2-7 TRBV29-1 medium-sized CSVEDSPAGGLYEQYF